The 25 T cell receptor beta chains below were found in one sample sequenced in a study of cytomegalovirus exposure and HLA in healthy donors. The PCR had 60 Vbeta and 13 Jbeta primers. Clones were read by immunoSEQ multiplex PCR, and TCRdb kept only the in-frame ones, dropping some. The sample holds some 100,000 clones, about 70% seen once. Sequencing was done on a sample of PBMCs. These receptors came from a human donor in good health.

The V and J genes are TRBV7-8 and TRBJ2-6; 8 bases align to TRBD1. CDR3 length: 20 amino acids. J was trimmed by 4 bases and V by 5 bases; bases with no gene match: 19. Germline loops: CDR1 SGHVS, CDR2 FQNEAQ. The CDR3 DNA sequence: TGTGCCAGCAGCCAAGAGATGGGGGACAGGTCCTGGGACGGGGCCAACGTCCTGACTTTC. This translates into CASSQEMGDRSWDGANVLTF.

This clone turned up a few times. V usage is TRBV18 and J usage is TRBJ1-1, with 9 bases identical to TRBD1. V lost 0 bases to trimming and J lost 4 bases; unmatched junction nucleotides: 0. Germline V gene sequence: CDR1 KGHSH, CDR2 LQKENI. This CDR3 comprises 14 residues. The CDR3 is CASSPPGQGTEAFF. CDR3 in DNA: TGTGCCAGCTCACCACCGGGACAGGGCACTGAAGCTTTCTTT.

The gene calls are TRBV2 and TRBJ2-7, with D possibly being TRBD2 (5 bases). The CDR3 covers 13 residues. Trimming took 3 bases from V and 6 from J, leaving 12 bases between them. Germline assignment: CDR1 SNHLY and CDR2 FYNNEI. The CDR3 protein is CASSDTLRAEQYF. CDR3 sequence (DNA): TGTGCCAGCAGTGATACCTTGCGGGCCGAGCAGTACTTC. Supplemented by reference TRBV2 and TRBJ2-7, the full variable domain reads EPEVTQTPSHQVTQMGQEVILRCVPISNHLYFYWYRQILGQKVEFLVSFYNNEISEKSEIFDDQFSVERPDGSNFTLKIRSTKLEDSAMYFCASSDTLRAEQYFGPGTRLTVT.

The chain couples TRBV27 to TRBJ1-5, with a weak D call TRBD1 (6 bases). The V gene's germline CDR1 is MNHEY and CDR2 SMNVEV (reference sequence). The CDR3 sequence is 14 residues long. V dropped 6 bases and J dropped 0 bases, with 9 bases sitting between them. The CDR3 coding sequence is TGTGCCAGCAGAGGACAGTATAGCAATCAGCCCCAGCATTTT. Its translation: CASRGQYSNQPQHF.

This chain links TRBV29-1 with TRBJ2-3, with D unresolved. Germline V CDR1 and CDR2: SQVTM, ANQGSEA. This CDR3 has 11 amino acids. V shed 6 bases and J shed 0 bases, with 4 bases lying between them. DNA of the CDR3: TGCAGCGTGCAGAGCACAGATACGCAGTATTTT. Translating gives CSVQSTDTQYF.

This clone was found once. This chain joins TRBV10-3 and TRBJ2-1, with 10 bases identical to TRBD2. The germline gives CDR1 ENHRY, CDR2 SYGVKD. The CDR3 loop spans 17 amino acids. J was trimmed by 6 bases and V by 6 bases; bases with no gene match: 14. The CDR3 here is CAIRQTESGRASNEQFF. The CDR3 region has the DNA TGTGCCATCAGACAAACGGAAAGCGGGAGGGCTAGCAATGAGCAGTTCTTC.

V and J are TRBV7-9 and TRBJ2-3; no definite D call. The CDR3 sequence is 12 residues long. Germline V CDR1 and CDR2: SEHNR, FQNEAQ (reference sequence). The V end lost 5 bases, the J end lost 5 bases, and 8 bases lay between the germline ends. The CDR3 sequence: CASSHSRDTQYF. The CDR3 DNA follows: TGTGCCAGCAGCCATAGTAGAGATACGCAGTATTTT.

The CDR3 coding sequence is TGTGCCAGCAGCTTGTCAGGGGCTGGGGCCAACGTCCTGACTTTC. It codes for CASSLSGAGANVLTF. The rearrangement links TRBV7-2 to TRBJ2-6; D is perhaps TRBD1 (6 bases). The ends were cut back, 3 bases at V and 2 bases at J, with 8 bases in the middle. CDR3 length: 15 residues. Per the germline V gene, CDR1 is SGHTA and CDR2 is FQGNSA.

This chain uses TRBV4-3 with TRBJ2-1, with D perhaps given as TRBD1 or TRBD2 (9 bases each). Germline-derived CDR1 and CDR2 are LGHNA and YSLEER. Trimming shortened V by 0 bases and J by 5 bases, and 26 bases separated the two germline ends. The CDR3 totals 20 residues. The CDR3 coding sequence is TGCGCCAGCAGCCAAGATTTAACAGGGGGCGCGGCGGGGGGGAACAATGAGCAGTTCTTC. As protein: CASSQDLTGGAAGGNNEQFF.

V is TRBV27 and J is TRBJ1-4; 8 bases are shared with TRBD1. After removal of 11 bases from V and 7 bases from J, the junction contained 12 bases not matched to a gene. Germline V gives CDR1 MNHEY, CDR2 SMNVEV (reference sequence). This CDR3 region has 14 residues. CDR3: CAAGGTGWGEKLFF. CDR3 bases: TGTGCCGCTGGGGGGACAGGTTGGGGTGAAAAACTGTTTTTT.

V gene TRBV5-1 combines with J gene TRBJ1-3; 9 bases match TRBD1. V lost 0 bases to trimming and J lost 4 bases; unmatched junction nucleotides: 11. CDR3 size: 18 residues. The germline CDR1 and CDR2 sequences are SGHRS and YFSETQ. For the CDR3, the DNA is TGCGCCAGCAGCTTGGAGGGAGCTCGGGACAGGGACGGAAACACCATATATTTT. As protein: CASSLEGARDRDGNTIYF.

This rearrangement joins TRBV10-3 to TRBJ2-3; weak D call: TRBD2 (5 bases). The length of the CDR3 is 14 residues. Germline V lookup: CDR1 ENHRY, CDR2 SYGVKD. Trimming pared 8 bases from V and 1 base from J, leaving 13 bases between. CDR3 in DNA: TGTGCCATCTCTGAGGGTTTGGGCACAGATACGCAGTATTTT. Translating it yields CAISEGLGTDTQYF.

The rearrangement joins TRBV7-2 to TRBJ2-1; 9 positions agree with TRBD1. V was pared by 3 bases and J by 7 bases, with 7 bases of the junction left unmatched. The CDR3 contains 15 residues. Looked up from germline, CDR1 is SGHTA and CDR2 is FQGNSA. CDR3 coding DNA: TGTGCCAGCAGCTTTCGAGGACAGGGGCATAATGAGCAGTTCTTC. This codes for CASSFRGQGHNEQFF.

The chain has TRBV7-6 and TRBJ2-5; D perhaps matches TRBD2 (6 bases). Germline CDR1 SGHVS, CDR2 FNYEAQ. The CDR3 runs 15 residues. The V end lost 2 bases, the J end lost 5 bases, and 15 bases lay between the germline ends. The DNA for the CDR3 is TGTGCCAGCAGCTTACTGACTAGTGCCGGCGAGACCCAGTACTTC. Amino acids: CASSLLTSAGETQYF. The full variable domain, with the rest looked up from reference TRBV7-6 and TRBJ2-5, is GAGVSQSPRYKVTKRGQDVALRCDPISGHVSLYWYRQALGQGPEFLTYFNYEAQQDKSGLPNDRFSAERPEGSISTLTIQRTEQRDSAMYRCASSLLTSAGETQYFGPGTRLLVL.

The gene calls are TRBV9 and TRBJ2-2; TRBD1 might be the D (5 bases). CDR3 length: 14 residues. Trimming took off 0 bases at V and 4 bases at J, with 7 bases between the two ends. The germline V gene encodes CDR1 SGDLS and CDR2 YYNGEE. The CDR3 bases are TGTGCCAGCAGCGTAGAAGGGGCCACCGGGGAGCTGTTTTTT. Its protein is CASSVEGATGELFF.

This sequence joins TRBV5-6 and TRBJ2-7; 9 bases are shared with TRBD1. CDR1 and CDR2 (germline): SGHDT, YYEEEE. Trimming cost V 6 bases and J 2 bases; bases outside gene matches: 6. There are 14 residues in the CDR3. The CDR3 protein is CASTRGTGTYEQYF. The CDR3 DNA follows: TGTGCCAGCACCAGGGGGACAGGGACCTACGAGCAGTACTTC. Filled out from reference TRBV5-6 and TRBJ2-7, the complete variable domain reads DAGVTQSPTHLIKTRGQQVTLRCSPKSGHDTVSWYQQALGQGPQFIFQYYEEEERQRGNFPDRFSGHQFPNYSSELNVNALLLGDSALYLCASTRGTGTYEQYFGPGTRLTVT.

This clone came up once. The chain is built from TRBV5-1 and TRBJ2-1; perhaps TRBD2 as D (5 bases). Germline V CDR1 and CDR2: SGHRS, YFSETQ. CDR3 length: 13 amino acids. V lost 4 bases to trimming and J lost 6 bases, with 11 bases between them. The DNA for the CDR3 is TGCGCCAGCAGCCTGATAGAGGGCAATGAGCAGTTCTTC. This translates into CASSLIEGNEQFF.

This clone occurred a few times. This chain joins TRBV29-1 and TRBJ2-7, with D possibly TRBD1 on 5 matching bases. CDR1 and CDR2 (germline): SQVTM, ANQGSEA. V lost 6 bases and J lost 1, with 10 bases in between. The CDR3 spans 12 residues. The CDR3 is CSVTVYSYEQYF. CDR3 DNA sequence: TGCAGCGTGACAGTATATTCCTACGAGCAGTACTTC.

This chain joins TRBV18 and TRBJ1-4; 8 bases are a match to TRBD1. This CDR3 comprises 17 residues. J lost 0 bases, V lost 2 bases, and 5 bases had no gene match. CDR1 is KGHSH and CDR2 is LQKENI in the germline V gene. DNA for the CDR3: TGTGCCAGCTCACCATTCTCAGGGGGCGCAACTAATGAAAAACTGTTTTTT. Encoded protein: CASSPFSGGATNEKLFF.

The chain uses TRBV30 and TRBJ1-4; D is uncertain. The CDR3 loop spans 13 amino acids. Trimming took 2 bases from V and 3 from J, leaving 7 bases between them. The germline V gene has CDR1 GTSNPN and CDR2 SVGIG (reference sequence). This CDR3 is CAWSFESNEKLFF. The CDR3, as DNA: TGTGCCTGGAGTTTTGAGTCTAATGAAAAACTGTTTTTT.

The CDR3 sequence: CASSTGQLAASYNEQFF. CDR3 nucleotides: TGTGCCAGTAGTACCGGCCAACTAGCCGCCTCCTACAATGAGCAGTTCTTC. J is TRBJ2-1 and V is TRBV19; tentatively, D is TRBD2 (6 bases). The CDR3 spans 17 residues. The V end lost 4 bases, the J end lost 0 bases, and 16 bases lay between the germline ends. The germline CDR1 and CDR2 sequences are LNHDA and SQIVND (reference sequence).

The chain links TRBV29-1 to TRBJ1-1; 9 nucleotides line up with TRBD1. The CDR3 contains 14 residues. Germline V CDR1 and CDR2: SQVTM, ANQGSEA. The ends lost 7 bases at V and 1 base at J; junction bases unmatched: 7. CDR3 protein: CSATYRGRNTEAFF. The CDR3, as DNA: TGCAGCGCGACTTACAGGGGGCGGAACACTGAAGCTTTCTTT.

This chain connects TRBV7-9 to TRBJ2-6, with D possibly being TRBD2 (5 bases). The CDR3 contains 15 residues. Germline CDR1 reads SEHNR; CDR2 reads FQNEAQ (reference sequence). Trimming left V 5 bases short and J 4 bases short, with 12 bases between. The CDR3 DNA sequence: TGTGCCAGCAGCCCTCAGTCGGGGGGGGCCAACGTCCTGACTTTC. Protein sequence: CASSPQSGGANVLTF.

A single count supports this clone. The chain combines TRBV5-1 with TRBJ2-7; possible D gene TRBD2, 6 bases. The CDR3 length is 13 residues. The ends were cut back, 4 bases at V and 8 bases at J, with 16 bases in the middle. From germline, CDR1 is SGHRS and CDR2 YFSETQ. CDR3 amino acids: CASSPGASDQQYF. DNA for the CDR3: TGCGCCAGCAGCCCGGGAGCGTCGGATCAGCAGTACTTC.

As concerns this clone: The same CDR3 arises from other DNA sequences in this sample as well. V usage is TRBV7-9 and J usage is TRBJ2-7; D is unresolved. Per germline, CDR1 SEHNR and CDR2 FQNEAQ (reference sequence). CDR3 length: 12 amino acids. The V and J ends lost 1 base and 1 base respectively, with 2 bases between them. CDR3 in amino acids: CASSLVSYEQYF. CDR3 nucleotide sequence: TGTGCCAGCAGCTTAGTATCCTACGAGCAGTACTTC.